The 26 T cell receptor beta chains in this list originate from one sample, sequenced in a study of T-cell reconstitution after alpha-beta-depleted transplantation in children. Construction of the TCRbeta library involved unique molecular identifiers. MiXCR, applied by TCRdb to the PCR reads, yields one record per CDR3 protein. The repertoire holds tens of thousands of distinct CDR3 sequences, with about 40% as singletons. Sequencing was performed on PBMCs, mostly from graft donor cells, taken 360 days after TCRalphabeta/CD19-depleted stem cell transplant. The receptors originated from a male patient younger than 18 who had a stem cell transplant for acute lymphoblastic leukemia, so the T cells may come from the graft donor.

The sample holds a few counts of this clonotype. J is TRBJ2-5 and V is TRBV20-1; D possibly uses TRBD1 or TRBD2 (5 bases each). Germline V gene data show CDR1 as DFQATT and CDR2 as SNEGSKA (reference sequence). The CDR3 length is 13 residues. V lost 6 bases and J lost 9, with 20 bases in between. The CDR3 sequence is CSARQRTNMAQYF. DNA of the CDR3: TGCAGTGCCCGACAGCGGACGAATATGGCCCAGTACTTC.

The chain has TRBV27 and TRBJ2-1; D unresolved. This CDR3 has 14 amino acids. Germline lookup yields CDR1 MNHEY and CDR2 SMNVEV (reference sequence). Trimming removed 1 base at V and 0 bases at J, with 4 bases between. The CDR3 sequence: CASSLYSSYNEQFF. The CDR3, as DNA: TGTGCCAGCAGTTTATATAGCTCCTACAATGAGCAGTTCTTC.

This clonotype was seen repeatedly, ten times or more. The chain employs TRBV28 and TRBJ2-5, with D perhaps matching TRBD2 (6 bases). V was trimmed by 5 bases and J by 0 bases, leaving 10 bases between them. The length of the CDR3 is 14 residues. Per the germline V gene, CDR1 is MDHEN and CDR2 is SYDVKM. The CDR3 DNA sequence: TGTGCCAGCAGTATAAGGGACTACCAAGAGACCCAGTACTTC. Translation: CASSIRDYQETQYF.

This rearrangement joins TRBV29-1 to TRBJ2-1; a weak D match, TRBD2 (5 bases). Germline CDR1 and CDR2: SQVTM and ANQGSEA. The CDR3 runs to 12 residues. The V gene lost 6 bases and the J gene lost 8 bases, with 14 bases spanning the gap. In nucleotides, the CDR3 is TGCAGCGTCGACGGGGAGAGGGATGAGCAGTTCTTC. Its protein product is CSVDGERDEQFF.

This rearrangement joins TRBV7-3 to TRBJ2-5; 7 positions match TRBD2. This CDR3 has 18 amino acids. The ends lost 1 base at V and 5 bases at J; junction bases unmatched: 16. Germline loops: CDR1 SGHTA, CDR2 FQGTGA. The CDR3 DNA is TGTGCCAGCAGCTTAAGAAGTATGGGGGAAGCGGGGAGCGAGACCCAGTACTTC. Translation: CASSLRSMGEAGSETQYF. Full variable domain (missing parts from reference TRBV7-3 and TRBJ2-5): GAGVSQTPSNKVTEKGKYVELRCDPISGHTALYWYRQSLGQGPEFLIYFQGTGAADDSGLPNDRFFAVRPEGSVSTLKIQRTERGDSAVYLCASSLRSMGEAGSETQYFGPGTRLLVL.

The J gene is TRBJ2-4, the V gene TRBV20-1; 9 nucleotides align to TRBD1. This CDR3 is built from 16 residues. V trimming: 5 bases; J trimming: 3 bases; junction bases outside the gene matches: 11. Germline assignment: CDR1 DFQATT and CDR2 SNEGSKA (reference sequence). The CDR3 region is CSALEGTGRVKNIQYF. CDR3 bases: TGCAGTGCTTTAGAAGGGACAGGGAGGGTCAAAAACATTCAGTACTTC.

The rearrangement links TRBV20-1 to TRBJ2-6; D unresolved. Germline CDR1 and CDR2: DFQATT and SNEGSKA (reference sequence). V lost 4 bases to trimming and J lost 0 bases, with 10 bases between them. The CDR3 covers 15 residues. The DNA for the CDR3 is TGCAGTGCTAAAAGGACCAGCTCTGGGGCCAACGTCCTGACTTTC. Its translation is CSAKRTSSGANVLTF.

The gene calls are TRBV6-2 or TRBV6-3 and TRBJ2-4; perhaps TRBD2 as D (6 bases). Trimming pared 2 bases from V and 2 bases from J, leaving 19 bases between. Germline lookup yields CDR1 MNHEY and CDR2 SVGEGT. The CDR3 runs to 18 residues. CDR3 amino acids: CASSYVGGIVGTKNIQYF. The CDR3 region has the DNA TGTGCCAGCAGTTACGTGGGGGGAATAGTTGGGACCAAAAACATTCAGTACTTC.

This clonotype was counted a few times. The J gene is TRBJ2-3, the V gene TRBV5-1, with D perhaps matching TRBD1 (6 bases). The CDR3 is 15 residues long. V shed 0 bases and J shed 5 bases, with 13 bases lying between them. Germline CDR1 is SGHRS and CDR2 is YFSETQ. CDR3 amino acids: CASSLEPGVVDTQYF. Here the CDR3 DNA reads TGCGCCAGCAGCTTGGAGCCAGGGGTGGTAGATACGCAGTATTTT. Looking up the rest from reference TRBV5-1 and TRBJ2-3 gives the full variable domain: KAGVTQTPRYLIKTRGQQVTLSCSPISGHRSVSWYQQTPGQGLQFLFEYFSETQRNKGNFPGRFSGRQFSNSRSEMNVSTLELGDSALYLCASSLEPGVVDTQYFGPGTRLTVL.

V and J are TRBV7-3 and TRBJ2-3; 8 nucleotides align to TRBD2. Germline V gives CDR1 SGHTA, CDR2 FQGTGA. The CDR3 loop spans 14 amino acids. V lost 5 bases, J lost 1 base, and 2 bases stayed unmatched. The CDR3 DNA is TGTGCCAGCAGCCCTAGCGGGCGCACAGATACGCAGTATTTT. It encodes CASSPSGRTDTQYF.

V usage is TRBV29-1 and J usage is TRBJ2-1; tentative D call: TRBD2 (6 bases). In germline, CDR1 is SQVTM, CDR2 ANQGSEA. Trimming cost V 3 bases and J 12 bases, with 18 bases left between them. This CDR3 has 13 residues. The CDR3 loop is CSVESSVTSRQFF. In nucleotides, the CDR3 is TGCAGCGTTGAGAGCTCGGTGACTAGTAGGCAGTTCTTC.

This clonotype was observed a few times. V gene TRBV12-3 or TRBV12-4 combines with J gene TRBJ2-1; D ambiguous. The CDR3 covers 15 residues. V was pared by 6 bases and J by 4 bases, with 16 bases between. CDR3 amino acids: CASSPIQLRYNEQFF. The CDR3 DNA follows: TGTGCCAGCAGCCCTATCCAGCTCCGGTACAATGAGCAGTTCTTC.

This clonotype has only a few counts. This chain joins TRBV5-1 and TRBJ2-4; no reliable D call. The germline gives CDR1 SGHRS, CDR2 YFSETQ. Trimming removed 0 bases from V and 9 bases from J, with 16 bases in between. This CDR3 has 15 residues. CDR3 coding DNA: TGCGCCAGCAGCTTGGCCTTGACTGGGTACGGCATTCAGTACTTC. Amino acids: CASSLALTGYGIQYF.

The CDR3, as DNA: TGCAGTGCTAGAGCCACTCAGGGGCACTCCTACGAGCAGTACTTC. Translation gives CSARATQGHSYEQYF. The V gene is TRBV20-1, the J gene TRBJ2-7; D might be TRBD1 (6 bases). Germline V gene sequence: CDR1 DFQATT, CDR2 SNEGSKA (reference sequence). This CDR3 is 15 amino acids long. The ends were cut back, 1 base at V and 0 bases at J, with 13 bases in the middle.

This chain links TRBV18 with TRBJ2-7; TRBD1 agrees at 8 bases. Germline-derived CDR1 and CDR2 are KGHSH and LQKENI. The CDR3 has 15 residues. With V trimmed by 4 bases and J by 2 bases, 7 bases remained unmatched. CDR3 in amino acids: CASSQQTGAPYEQYF. DNA of the CDR3: TGTGCCAGCTCACAGCAGACAGGGGCCCCCTACGAGCAGTACTTC. The full variable domain, rest sourced from reference TRBV18 and TRBJ2-7, is NAGVMQNPRHLVRRRGQEARLRCSPMKGHSHVYWYRQLPEEGLKFMVYLQKENIIDESGMPKERFSAEFPKEGPSILRIQQVVRGDSAAYFCASSQQTGAPYEQYFGPGTRLTVT.

The CDR3 nucleotides are TGTGCCAGCAGTTTAGGCCCCCCAGATACGCAGTATTTT. Protein sequence: CASSLGPPDTQYF. The V call is TRBV27, the J call TRBJ2-3; no definite D call. Between the trimmed V and J ends, which lost 2 bases and 4 bases, there was a span of 7 bases. Germline values: CDR1 MNHEY, CDR2 SMNVEV (reference sequence). The CDR3 covers 13 residues.

The chain recombines TRBV7-2 with TRBJ2-2; 11 positions match TRBD2. Germline CDR1 and CDR2: SGHTA and FQGNSA. Losses at the gene ends were 6 bases for V and 0 bases for J; bases not matched to a gene: 0. The CDR3 consists of 15 residues. This CDR3 is CASSSGRANTGELFF. CDR3 bases: TGTGCCAGCAGTAGCGGGAGGGCGAACACCGGGGAGCTGTTTTTT.

There are a few counts of this clonotype. V and J are TRBV20-1 and TRBJ1-4, with D unclear. The CDR3 runs 13 residues. Germline loops: CDR1 DFQATT, CDR2 SNEGSKA (reference sequence). V lost 4 bases, J lost 5 bases, and 11 bases lay in between. This CDR3 is CSANFPTNEKLFF. The CDR3 DNA follows: TGCAGTGCTAATTTCCCCACAAATGAAAAACTGTTTTTT.

The chain couples TRBV5-1 to TRBJ2-5; D gene unclear. The V end was cut by 5 bases, the J end by 1 base, with 9 bases between. The CDR3 loop spans 13 amino acids. Germline CDR1 reads SGHRS; CDR2 reads YFSETQ. The CDR3 coding sequence is TGCGCCAGCAGACCTGCCAGCCAAGAGACCCAGTACTTC. It translates to CASRPASQETQYF.

CDR3 sequence (DNA): TGTGCCAGCAGCTTGGTAAGGGCGAACTATGGCTACACCTTC. Translating it yields CASSLVRANYGYTF. This chain connects TRBV5-6 to TRBJ1-2; D not resolved. The CDR3 is 14 residues long. The V gene lost 0 bases and the J gene lost 2 bases, with 8 bases spanning the gap. The germline gives CDR1 SGHDT, CDR2 YYEEEE. Full variable domain (outside the CDR3, taken from reference TRBV5-6 and TRBJ1-2): DAGVTQSPTHLIKTRGQQVTLRCSPKSGHDTVSWYQQALGQGPQFIFQYYEEEERQRGNFPDRFSGHQFPNYSSELNVNALLLGDSALYLCASSLVRANYGYTFGSGTRLTVV.

This clonotype was observed a few times. The rearrangement links TRBV10-3 to TRBJ2-5, with 7 bases fitting TRBD2. Unmatched junction bases numbered 4, after V lost 4 bases and J lost 5 bases. This CDR3 comprises 13 residues. The germline CDR1 and CDR2 sequences are ENHRY and SYGVKD. The CDR3 coding sequence is TGTGCCATCAGTGGACTAGCTCGGGAGACCCAGTACTTC. Translation gives CAISGLARETQYF.

This clonotype is a singleton in its sample. The chain carries TRBV13 and TRBJ2-1; the match to TRBD1 covers 11 bases. The V gene end was trimmed by 3 bases and the J gene end by 13 bases; junction bases not matched to a gene: 14. Germline CDR1 is PRHDT and CDR2 is FYEKMQ (reference sequence). The CDR3 spans 16 residues. The CDR3 region is CASSLTGTGGWGSQFF. CDR3 in DNA: TGTGCCAGCAGCTTGACGGGGACAGGGGGTTGGGGATCCCAGTTCTTC.

This sequence joins TRBV12-3 or TRBV12-4 and TRBJ1-5; D is uncertain. V was cut by 3 bases and J by 1 base, with 7 bases left in between. CDR3 length: 14 amino acids. The CDR3 protein is CASSLTNSNQPQHF. CDR3 coding DNA: TGTGCCAGCAGTTTGACCAACAGCAATCAGCCCCAGCATTTT.

The chain employs TRBV11-1 and TRBJ2-1; TRBD2 matches 12 bases. Per germline, CDR1 SGHAT and CDR2 FQDESV (reference sequence). Trimming took 6 bases from V and 7 from J; bases not matched to a gene: 16. The CDR3 covers 18 residues. CDR3 DNA sequence: TGTGCCAGCAGTTTTCCTCAGCTAGCGGGAGGGCCGGATAATGAGCAGTTCTTC. It translates to CASSFPQLAGGPDNEQFF. Together with reference TRBV11-1 and TRBJ2-1, the CDR3 gives the full variable domain: EAEVAQSPRYKITEKSQAVAFWCDPISGHATLYWYRQILGQGPELLVQFQDESVVDDSQLPKDRFSAERLKGVDSTLKIQPAELGDSAMYLCASSFPQLAGGPDNEQFFGPGTRLTVL.

This clonotype was detected a few times. The J gene is TRBJ2-5, the V gene TRBV20-1; 12 nucleotides line up with TRBD2. V shed 3 bases and J 7 bases; nucleotides not matched to a gene: 9. This CDR3 contains 15 residues. Per germline, CDR1 DFQATT and CDR2 SNEGSKA (reference sequence). The CDR3 DNA reads as TGCAGTGCTAGGAAGACTAGCGGGGGTGCAGGGACCCAGTACTTC. This sequence encodes CSARKTSGGAGTQYF.

This clonotype was seen only a few times. This sequence joins TRBV2 and TRBJ2-7, with D uncertain. The CDR3 runs to 10 residues. Germline V CDR1 and CDR2: SNHLY, FYNNEI. Trimming stripped 6 bases from V and 4 bases from J, with 4 bases between. The CDR3 is CASRGYEQYF. The CDR3 coding sequence is TGTGCCAGCAGGGGGTACGAGCAGTACTTC.